This TCR beta chain originates from a study of blood T cell repertoires in COVID-19. Per the original data handling: By means of reference gene primer amplification, nucleated cell counts were estimated. Measured with immunoSEQ multiplex PCR; TCRdb has only the in-frame clones, and not every one. That table supplies the V and J calls and clone size; D and trimming were determined from the DNA. The sample lists hundreds of thousands of clones; roughly 88% were seen once. In terms of age and location, participants ranged from roughly 18 to 90 years and lived in under 30 US areas. V was pared by 7 bases and J by 8 bases, with 9 bases of the junction left unmatched. Germline values: CDR1 SNHLY, CDR2 FYNNEI. CDR3 length: 13 residues.

Sequenced: PBMCs or T cells enriched from blood (not recorded which). The sequence was collected from a woman between 35 and 50 years old with acute COVID-19. The J gene is TRBJ1-1, the V gene TRBV2; 8 positions agree with TRBD1. The DNA for the CDR3 is TGTGCCAGCACAACCGGACAGGGAAAAGAAGCTTTCTTT. It encodes CASTTGQGKEAFF.